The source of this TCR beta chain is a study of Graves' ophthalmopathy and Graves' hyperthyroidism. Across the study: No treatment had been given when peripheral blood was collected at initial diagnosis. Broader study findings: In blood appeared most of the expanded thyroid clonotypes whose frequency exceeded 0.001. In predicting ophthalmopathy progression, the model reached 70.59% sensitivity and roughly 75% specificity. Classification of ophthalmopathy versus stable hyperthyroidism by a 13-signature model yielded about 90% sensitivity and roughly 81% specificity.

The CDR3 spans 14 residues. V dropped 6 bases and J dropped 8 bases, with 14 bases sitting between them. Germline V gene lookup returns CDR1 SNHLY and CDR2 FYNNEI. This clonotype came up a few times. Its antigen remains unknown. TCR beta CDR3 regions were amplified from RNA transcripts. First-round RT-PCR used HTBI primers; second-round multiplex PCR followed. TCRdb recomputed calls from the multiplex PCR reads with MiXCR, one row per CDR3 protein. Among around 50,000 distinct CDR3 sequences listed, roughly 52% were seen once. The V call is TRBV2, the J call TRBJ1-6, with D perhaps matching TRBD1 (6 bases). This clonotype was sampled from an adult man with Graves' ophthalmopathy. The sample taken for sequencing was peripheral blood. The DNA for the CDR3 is TGTGCCAGCAGGGCACAGGGTTTGGATTCACCCCTCCACTTT. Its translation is CASRAQGLDSPLHF.